This T cell receptor (beta chain) was identified during a study of blood T cell repertoires in COVID-19. Study details: The analysed material was cDNA or gDNA that came from T cells, B-cell-depleted T cells, or PBMCs.

As originally analysed: Amplifying reference gene primers gave estimates of nucleated cell counts. Profiled with immunoSEQ multiplex PCR; TCRdb holds only in-frame clones, not every one. V and J calls and clone size are given by that table; D and trimming were obtained from the DNA. The data hold approximately 93,000 clones, with about 78% observed a single time. Per germline, CDR1 KGHSH and CDR2 LQKENI. Deletions cut 2 bases from V and 4 bases from J, with 3 bases between. There are 12 residues in the CDR3. Sequencing used peripheral blood. The clonotype originates from a woman aged 80 or over with acute or convalescent COVID-19. The V gene is TRBV18, the J gene TRBJ2-1; no firm D call. The CDR3 DNA is TGTGCCAGCTCACCAGAGTACAATGAGCAGTTCTTC. Encoded protein: CASSPEYNEQFF.